This entry lists 5 T cell receptor beta chains sequenced from one sample in a study of shared clonotypes between healthy human individuals. This table comes from immunoSEQ multiplex PCR, and its TCRdb copy is limited to in-frame clones, with some not included. The sample shows some 510,000 clones, approximately 79% of them seen only once. The sequenced sample was PBMCs. The receptors were sampled from a woman aged 35 to 49 in good health. Some clones in this sample may be carry-over from other donors' samples.

The J gene is TRBJ1-5, the V gene TRBV28; TRBD1 agrees at 9 bases. The CDR3 sequence is 14 residues long. Germline V gene sequence: CDR1 MDHEN, CDR2 SYDVKM. V lost 5 bases to trimming and J lost 7 bases; unmatched junction nucleotides: 6. The CDR3 nucleotides are TGTGCCAGCAGTCCGGACAGGGGAAAGCAGCCCCAGCATTTT. This codes for CASSPDRGKQPQHF.

This clone was detected a few times. The chain is built from TRBV11-2 and TRBJ1-1; D is uncertain. The CDR3 runs 13 residues. Trimming took 1 base from V and 4 from J, leaving 7 bases between them. Germline assignment: CDR1 SGHAT and CDR2 FQNNGV. The chain's CDR3 is CASSLGAFTEAFF. Written as DNA, the CDR3 is TGTGCCAGCAGCTTAGGAGCTTTCACTGAAGCTTTCTTT.

V and J are TRBV15 and TRBJ1-2; no firm D call. This CDR3 is built from 12 residues. V was shortened by 3 bases and J by 6 bases, with 8 bases between the two germline ends. Germline V lookup: CDR1 LNHNV, CDR2 YYDKDF (reference sequence). The DNA for the CDR3 is TGTGCCACCAGCAGTCCAGTTAATGGCTACACCTTC. Translating gives CATSSPVNGYTF. The full variable domain, with the rest looked up from reference TRBV15 and TRBJ1-2, is DAMVIQNPRYQVTQFGKPVTLSCSQTLNHNVMYWYQQKSSQAPKLLFHYYDKDFNNEADTPDNFQSRRPNTSFCFLDIRSPGLGDTAMYLCATSSPVNGYTFGSGTRLTVV.

As regards this clone: The same CDR3 is also encoded by other DNA sequences in this sample. This sequence joins TRBV11-2 and TRBJ2-5; no firm D call. Germline V lookup: CDR1 SGHAT, CDR2 FQNNGV. V was trimmed by 0 bases and J by 2 bases, leaving 7 bases between them. CDR3 size: 14 residues. In nucleotides, the CDR3 is TGTGCCAGCAGCTTAGATCGTATTCAAGAGACCCAGTACTTC. Its translation is CASSLDRIQETQYF.

V is TRBV5-4 and J is TRBJ1-2, with a weak D call TRBD1 (5 bases). V was cut by 4 bases and J by 7 bases, with 17 bases left in between. CDR1 and CDR2 from the germline V gene are SGHNT and YYREEE (reference sequence). CDR3 length equals 14 residues. The CDR3 region has the DNA TGTGCCAGCAGCCTCGGGGGGAGGGGATCTGGCTACACCTTC. The encoded protein is CASSLGGRGSGYTF. Supplemented by reference TRBV5-4 and TRBJ1-2, the full variable domain reads ETGVTQSPTHLIKTRGQQVTLRCSSQSGHNTVSWYQQALGQGPQFIFQYYREEENGRGNFPPRFSGLQFPNYSSELNVNALELDDSALYLCASSLGGRGSGYTFGSGTRLTVV.